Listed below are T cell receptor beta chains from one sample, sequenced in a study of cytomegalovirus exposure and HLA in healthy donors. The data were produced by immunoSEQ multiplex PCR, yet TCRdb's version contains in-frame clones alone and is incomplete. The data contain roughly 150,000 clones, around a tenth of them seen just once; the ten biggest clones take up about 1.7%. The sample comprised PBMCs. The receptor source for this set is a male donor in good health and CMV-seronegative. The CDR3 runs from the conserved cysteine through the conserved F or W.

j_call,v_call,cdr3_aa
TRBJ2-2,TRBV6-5,CASSGLAGVTGELFF
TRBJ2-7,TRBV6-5,CASSYNRRTGTYEQYF
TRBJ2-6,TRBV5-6,CASSRIPGSGANVLTF
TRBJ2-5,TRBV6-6,CASSLGGEETQYF
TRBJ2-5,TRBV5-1,CASSLAYAGTGETQYF
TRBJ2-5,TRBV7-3,CASSLRGLAGETQYF
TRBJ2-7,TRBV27,CASSPTAGGNSEQYF
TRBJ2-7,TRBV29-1,CSVGTPRSYEQYF
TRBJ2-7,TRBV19,CASSIEQGNYEQYF
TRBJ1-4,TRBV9,CASSPSMERPNEKLFF
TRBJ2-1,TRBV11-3,CASSRTGNDNEQFF
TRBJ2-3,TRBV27,CASSSDPRDTQYF
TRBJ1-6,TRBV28,CASSRTLNLLNSPLHF
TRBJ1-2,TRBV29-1,CSVESVGRGLGAGYTF
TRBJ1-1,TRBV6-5,CASSFGQGHPEAFF
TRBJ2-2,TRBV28,CASSLTSGRGTGELFF
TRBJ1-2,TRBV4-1,CASSQDGADQYGYTF
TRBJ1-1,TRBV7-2,CASSLEDRTGDLNTEAFF
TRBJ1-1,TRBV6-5,CASAKGAPGTEAFF
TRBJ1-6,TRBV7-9,CASSLAAGSSYNSPLHF
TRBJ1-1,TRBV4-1,CASSRGDTEAFF
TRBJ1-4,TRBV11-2,CASSLGKGNEKLFF
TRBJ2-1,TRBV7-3,CASSPDRSSYNEQFF
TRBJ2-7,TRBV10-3,CAISESSGAYEQYF
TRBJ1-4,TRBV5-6,CASSANTQGFVTNEKLFF
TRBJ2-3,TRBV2,CASSLGLAGDPNVDTQYF
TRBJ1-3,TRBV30,CAWSVPGRSGNTIYF
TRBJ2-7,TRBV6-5,CASSYGTGVGYEQYF
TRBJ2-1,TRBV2,CASSENGAGGPNEQFF
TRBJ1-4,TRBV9,CASSLRPGTNEKLFF
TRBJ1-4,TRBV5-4,CASSPTGGGQGGTGEKLFF
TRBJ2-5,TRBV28,CASSSPFSLAGETQYF
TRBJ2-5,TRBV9,CASSEGGPQETQYF
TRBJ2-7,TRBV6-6,CASIAGNEQYF
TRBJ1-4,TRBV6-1,CASLHQSSPGEKLFF
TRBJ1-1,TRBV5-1,CASSLASGGYTEAFF
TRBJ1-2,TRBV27,CASSSNQGIYGYTF
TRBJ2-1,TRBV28,CASSLSGVEGDEQFF
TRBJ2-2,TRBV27,CASSLLPGLAGDGELFF
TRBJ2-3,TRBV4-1,CASSDPGSSTDTQYF
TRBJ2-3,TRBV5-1,CASSLRRGASTDTQYF
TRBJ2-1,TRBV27,CASSLSEGRHEQFF
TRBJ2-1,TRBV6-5,CASSYSRYSAYNEQFF
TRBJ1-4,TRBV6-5,CASSYSGSLIEKLFF
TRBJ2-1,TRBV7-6,CASSPMSHKPDNEQFF
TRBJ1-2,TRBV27,CASTRSGTGGHLYGYTF
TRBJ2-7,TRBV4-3,CASSQGIATYEQYF
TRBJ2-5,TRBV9,CASSVGPSGGAEETQYF
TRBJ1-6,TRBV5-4,CASKGGPYNSPLHF